The present TCR beta chain was sequenced within a study of blood T cell repertoires in COVID-19. This clone was counted a few times. The identical CDR3 is also encoded by other nucleotide sequences in the sample. V shed 0 bases and J shed 4 bases, with 3 bases lying between them. Germline V gene data show CDR1 as MRHNA and CDR2 as SNTAGT. This CDR3 has 13 amino acids. The repertoire was sequenced with immunoSEQ multiplex PCR; TCRdb's copy has only in-frame clones and lacks some. The sample lists roughly 300,000 clones; 89% were seen once. The receptor's source is a woman in her twenties or thirties with COVID-19, enrolled during active disease. This chain joins TRBV6-4 and TRBJ2-2; no reliable D call. The specimen was peripheral blood. The DNA of the CDR3 is TGTGCCAGCAGTGACTCTAGCACCGGGGAGCTGTTTTTT. Its translation is CASSDSSTGELFF.